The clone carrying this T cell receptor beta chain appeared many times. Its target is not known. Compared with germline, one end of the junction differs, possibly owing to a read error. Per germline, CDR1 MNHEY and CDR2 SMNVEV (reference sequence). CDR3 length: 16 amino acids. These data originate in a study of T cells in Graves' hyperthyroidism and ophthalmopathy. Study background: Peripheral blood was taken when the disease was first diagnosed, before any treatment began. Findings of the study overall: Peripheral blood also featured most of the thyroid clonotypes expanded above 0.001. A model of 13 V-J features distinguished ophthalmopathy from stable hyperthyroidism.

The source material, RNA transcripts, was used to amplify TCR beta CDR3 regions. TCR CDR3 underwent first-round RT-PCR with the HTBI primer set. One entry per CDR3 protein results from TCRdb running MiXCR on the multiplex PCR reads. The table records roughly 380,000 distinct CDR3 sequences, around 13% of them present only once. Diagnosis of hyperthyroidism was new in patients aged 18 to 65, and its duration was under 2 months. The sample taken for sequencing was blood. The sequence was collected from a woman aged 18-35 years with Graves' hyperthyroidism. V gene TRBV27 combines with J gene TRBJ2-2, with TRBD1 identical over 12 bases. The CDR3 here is CASSLSGTGGIGELFF. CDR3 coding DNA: TGTGCCAGCAGTCTATCCGGGACAGGGGGCATCGGGGAGCTGTTTTTT.